This T cell receptor (beta chain) stems from a study of T-cell reconstitution after alpha-beta-depleted transplantation in children. The junction had 4 bases not matched to a gene; V was cut back by 5 bases and J by 1 base. This CDR3 has 14 residues. Looked up from germline, CDR1 is SQVTM and CDR2 is ANQGSEA. This clonotype was found many times. Researchers prepared the TCRbeta library using unique molecular identifiers, the study reports. TCRdb re-called the PCR reads through MiXCR, storing one row per CDR3 protein. This table holds fewer than 150,000 distinct CDR3 sequences, under 25% found once. The clonotype was recovered from a male patient between 2 and 10 years old who had a stem cell transplant for chronic granulomatous disease, so the T cells may come from the graft donor. V usage is TRBV29-1 and J usage is TRBJ2-2; 7 positions match TRBD2. The sequenced sample was PBMCs, mostly from graft donor cells, obtained 180 days after TCRalphabeta/CD19-depleted stem cell transplant. The CDR3 DNA follows: TGCAGCGTTCGAGCGGGGAAGAACACCGGGGAGCTGTTTTTT. This encodes CSVRAGKNTGELFF.